This record covers a single T cell receptor beta chain. These data are taken from a study of T-cell reconstitution after alpha-beta-depleted transplantation in children. Germline loops: CDR1 KGHDR, CDR2 SFDVKD. This CDR3 is built from 15 residues. V was pared by 2 bases and J by 0 bases, with 9 bases between. TCRbeta library construction was performed incorporating unique molecular identifiers. In TCRdb, the PCR reads were re-called with MiXCR into one record per CDR3 protein. The sample carries some 600,000 distinct CDR3 sequences, approximately 16% recorded once. The sample was PBMCs from the stem cell graft donor, taken from the stem cell graft. This chain links TRBV24-1 with TRBJ2-5; D remains unclear. This clonotype originated in a human donor who donated a stem cell graft to a child with acute myeloid leukemia. The CDR3 region is CATSDWAKNQETQYF. CDR3 DNA: TGTGCCACCAGTGATTGGGCGAAGAACCAAGAGACCCAGTACTTC.